Listed here are 26 T cell receptor beta chains from one sample, sequenced in a study of T-cell reconstitution after alpha-beta-depleted transplantation in children. A library of TCRbeta sequences, prepared with unique molecular identifiers, was generated. TCRdb processed the PCR reads anew with MiXCR; each CDR3 protein has one entry. The sample records fewer than 550,000 distinct CDR3 sequences, roughly 10% being singletons. Specimen: PBMCs from the stem cell graft donor, collected from the stem cell graft. These receptors were taken from a human donor who donated a stem cell graft to a child with acute myeloid leukemia.

In this sample, this clonotype turned up a few times. Its ends do not fully match the called genes, so a read error is possible. V is TRBV5-5 and J is TRBJ2-1; 7 bases fit TRBD2. There are 13 residues in the CDR3. Germline V gene lookup returns CDR1 SGHKS and CDR2 YYEKEE (reference sequence). The CDR3 bases are TGTGCCAGCAGCCCGGAGTTCAGGGAGGGCCTTCTCTTC. Translated: CASSPEFREGLLF.

Ten or more counts support this clonotype. V is TRBV7-2 and J is TRBJ2-5, with TRBD2 identical over 10 bases. Germline V gene sequence: CDR1 SGHTA, CDR2 FQGNSA. V was pared by 2 bases and J by 4 bases, with 1 base of the junction left unmatched. The CDR3 length is 14 residues. In DNA form, the CDR3 reads TGTGCCAGCAGCTTACTAGCGGGGGTAGAGACCCAGTACTTC. Protein: CASSLLAGVETQYF.

The chain is built from TRBV29-1 and TRBJ2-1; D uncertain. The CDR3 loop spans 15 amino acids. CDR1 and CDR2 from the germline V gene are SQVTM and ANQGSEA. The V and J ends lost 6 bases and 0 bases respectively, with 15 bases between them. The CDR3 sequence is CSVNLFSSSYNEQFF. In DNA form, the CDR3 reads TGCAGCGTGAACTTATTTTCGAGCTCCTACAATGAGCAGTTCTTC.

Ten or more counts support this clonotype. The chain joins TRBV5-1 to TRBJ2-1; 8 nucleotides align to TRBD2. Per the germline V gene, CDR1 is SGHRS and CDR2 is YFSETQ. V was clipped by 4 bases and J by 5 bases; unmatched bases: 8. This CDR3 is 15 amino acids long. The DNA of the CDR3 is TGCGCCAGCAGCCACCAGCGGGAGAGCGACAATGAGCAGTTCTTC. Encoded protein: CASSHQRESDNEQFF.

This chain uses TRBV5-6 with TRBJ2-1, with a weak D call TRBD1 (7 bases). CDR3 size: 14 residues. V lost 3 bases and J 7 bases, leaving 14 bases between the germline ends. Germline CDR1 and CDR2: SGHDT and YYEEEE. The CDR3 reads CASSWETGRNEQFF. CDR3 nucleotides: TGTGCCAGCAGCTGGGAGACAGGGAGGAATGAGCAGTTCTTC.

This clonotype has a handful of counts. The chain uses TRBV20-1 and TRBJ2-5; 11 bases align to TRBD2. The CDR3 extends over 14 amino acids. J lost 5 bases, V lost 5 bases, and 7 bases had no gene match. Germline values: CDR1 DFQATT, CDR2 SNEGSKA (reference sequence). The CDR3 DNA sequence: TGCAGTGCTGCCATTAGCGGGGGGGCCGAGACCCAGTACTTC. Its protein is CSAAISGGAETQYF.

This clonotype was found many times. This rearrangement joins TRBV20-1 to TRBJ2-7; D is undetermined. CDR3 length: 11 residues. Germline V gene data show CDR1 as DFQATT and CDR2 as SNEGSKA (reference sequence). Trimming stripped 3 bases from V and 4 bases from J, with 7 bases between. The DNA for the CDR3 is TGCAGTGCTAGGTCCGGATACGAGCAGTACTTC. Protein sequence: CSARSGYEQYF.

This clonotype was observed a few times. The chain couples TRBV7-2 to TRBJ2-7; 7 bases fit TRBD2. The CDR3 totals 14 residues. In germline, CDR1 is SGHTA, CDR2 FQGNSA. V lost 1 base to trimming and J lost 4 bases; unmatched junction nucleotides: 4. The CDR3 DNA reads as TGTGCCAGCAGCTTAGTTCTAGCGGATTACGAGCAGTACTTC. Residues: CASSLVLADYEQYF.

This clonotype showed up just a few times. J is TRBJ1-2 and V is TRBV20-1, with a tentative D call TRBD1 (6 bases). This CDR3 has 12 residues. Germline CDR1 DFQATT, CDR2 SNEGSKA (reference sequence). The V end lost 4 bases, the J end lost 3 bases, and 9 bases lay between the germline ends. The CDR3 loop reads CSATRGDYGYTF. The CDR3 DNA is TGCAGTGCTACCAGGGGCGACTATGGCTACACCTTC.

The chain links TRBV29-1 to TRBJ1-5, with 7 bases fitting TRBD1. V was clipped by 2 bases and J by 2 bases; unmatched bases: 0. From germline, CDR1 is SQVTM and CDR2 ANQGSEA. The CDR3 sequence is 13 residues long. DNA for the CDR3: TGCAGCGTTGAAACAGGGGGCAATCAGCCCCAGCATTTT. It yields the protein CSVETGGNQPQHF.

This clonotype was picked up many times. The chain employs TRBV12-3 or TRBV12-4 and TRBJ2-2; 10 bases line up with TRBD1. The V gene end was trimmed by 4 bases and the J gene end by 13 bases; junction bases not matched to a gene: 9. This CDR3 contains 14 residues. The CDR3 DNA follows: TGTGCCAGCAGTTCCCCCGGGACAGGGGCTACGCTGTTTTTT. Residues: CASSSPGTGATLFF.

The chain joins TRBV20-1 to TRBJ2-3; the D gene is possibly TRBD2 (6 bases). Per the germline V gene, CDR1 is DFQATT and CDR2 is SNEGSKA (reference sequence). Trimming pared 3 bases from V and 4 bases from J, leaving 14 bases between. The CDR3 contains 14 residues. The chain's CDR3 is CSARRTNRADTQYF. The CDR3, as DNA: TGCAGTGCTAGGAGGACTAACCGGGCAGATACGCAGTATTTT.

The V and J genes are TRBV20-1 and TRBJ1-2; D remains unclear. Germline V gene lookup returns CDR1 DFQATT and CDR2 SNEGSKA (reference sequence). V dropped 3 bases and J dropped 0 bases, with 8 bases sitting between them. The CDR3 spans 13 residues. The CDR3 is CSASETANYGYTF. CDR3 nucleotide sequence: TGCAGTGCTAGTGAGACCGCTAACTATGGCTACACCTTC.

This chain connects TRBV12-3 or TRBV12-4 to TRBJ2-5, with TRBD2 matching over 8 bases. The J segment lost 3 bases and the V segment lost 1 base, leaving 7 bases of the junction unmatched. This CDR3 region has 16 residues. The CDR3 DNA reads as TGTGCCAGCAGTTTAGGCACCGGGAGGGCCGAAGAGACCCAGTACTTC. It encodes CASSLGTGRAEETQYF.

The chain carries TRBV3-1 and TRBJ1-2; 8 bases match TRBD1. V lost 4 bases, J lost 1 base, and 8 bases stayed unmatched. From germline, CDR1 is LGHDT and CDR2 YNNKEL (reference sequence). This CDR3 region has 16 residues. The CDR3 nucleotides are TGTGCCAGCAGCCCTCGGGACAGGAACAATAACTATGGCTACACCTTC. Its protein is CASSPRDRNNNYGYTF.

This clonotype appeared a few times. The gene calls are TRBV29-1 and TRBJ2-2, with D hard to call. Germline V gene sequence: CDR1 SQVTM, CDR2 ANQGSEA. The CDR3 totals 13 residues. V dropped 5 bases and J dropped 4 bases, with 11 bases sitting between them. The CDR3 sequence: CSVRVGGTGELFF. The CDR3 nucleotides are TGCAGCGTTCGGGTAGGCGGCACCGGGGAGCTGTTTTTT.

This clonotype was counted ten times or more. The rearrangement uses TRBV25-1 and TRBJ2-3; no clear D. The CDR3 length is 16 residues. V dropped 1 base and J dropped 0 bases, with 11 bases sitting between them. Germline CDR1 reads MGHDK; CDR2 reads SYGVNS. The CDR3 DNA is TGTGCCAGCAGTGAATGGCAGCGAAGGAGCACAGATACGCAGTATTTT. Amino acids: CASSEWQRRSTDTQYF.

This clonotype has ten or more counts. This chain links TRBV15 with TRBJ1-5, with 9 bases fitting TRBD1. This CDR3 comprises 15 residues. J was trimmed by 6 bases and V by 0 bases; bases with no gene match: 3. Looked up from germline, CDR1 is LNHNV and CDR2 is YYDKDF (reference sequence). The CDR3 coding sequence is TGTGCCACCAGCAGAGATATGGGACAGGGTCAGCCCCAGCATTTT. Translation gives CATSRDMGQGQPQHF.

For this clonotype: A read error may explain this, as a much larger clone is one base away. V and J are TRBV29-1 and TRBJ2-7; 7 bases align to TRBD2. The CDR3 is 11 amino acids. CDR1 is SQVTM, CDR2 ANQGSEA, per germline. The V gene end was trimmed by 7 bases and the J gene end by 7 bases; junction bases not matched to a gene: 7. In DNA, the CDR3 is TGCAGCGCTTGGGCTAGCGGTGAGCAGTACTTC. Amino acids: CSAWASGEQYF.

This clonotype has a handful of counts. The CDR3 nucleotides are TGTGCCATCAGCTCAACAGGGTTAGGAGAGACCCAGTACTTC. It yields the protein CAISSTGLGETQYF. The chain combines TRBV10-3 with TRBJ2-5, with D tentatively TRBD1 (6 bases). The length of the CDR3 is 14 residues. CDR1 is ENHRY and CDR2 is SYGVKD in the germline V gene. Trimming took off 6 bases at V and 4 bases at J, with 15 bases between the two ends.

This clonotype was recorded many times. CDR3 in DNA: TGCGCCAGCAGCTTGCAGCAGGGACCGAACACCGGGGAGCTGTTTTTT. As protein: CASSLQQGPNTGELFF. V is TRBV5-1 and J is TRBJ2-2; D might be TRBD1 or TRBD2, each matching 5 bases. Trimming shortened V by 1 base and J by 0 bases, and 10 bases separated the two germline ends. The CDR3 is made up of 16 amino acids. Germline CDR1 reads SGHRS; CDR2 reads YFSETQ.

Only a few counts were recorded for this clonotype. The chain couples TRBV5-5 to TRBJ2-1; 11 positions match TRBD2. CDR1 is SGHKS and CDR2 is YYEKEE in the germline V gene (reference sequence). Trimming cost V 2 bases and J 8 bases; bases outside gene matches: 9. The CDR3 is made up of 16 amino acids. The CDR3 nucleotides read TGTGCCAGCAGCTTTTCGACTAGCGGGATGGGGGATGAGCAGTTCTTC. This sequence encodes CASSFSTSGMGDEQFF.

This clonotype appeared a few times. The J gene is TRBJ2-5, the V gene TRBV20-1, with 11 bases lining up with TRBD2. The J segment lost 2 bases and the V segment lost 6 bases, leaving 14 bases of the junction unmatched. The germline CDR1 and CDR2 sequences are DFQATT and SNEGSKA (reference sequence). The CDR3 loop spans 17 amino acids. This CDR3 is CSASESLAGGNQETQYF. The CDR3 DNA reads as TGCAGTGCGAGCGAGTCGCTAGCGGGAGGCAATCAAGAGACCCAGTACTTC.

The V and J genes are TRBV11-2 and TRBJ2-2; D possibly corresponds to TRBD1 (5 bases). The V end was cut by 5 bases, the J end by 7 bases, with 20 bases between. The CDR3 length is 16 residues. CDR1 is SGHAT, CDR2 FQNNGV, per germline. Written as DNA, the CDR3 is TGTGCCAGCAGCCGGAACGCACCAAGGGGAAGCGGGGAGCTGTTTTTT. Protein sequence: CASSRNAPRGSGELFF.

This clonotype was picked up a small number of times. V usage is TRBV5-1 and J usage is TRBJ1-5; a weak D match, TRBD1 (6 bases). The V and J ends lost 4 bases and 6 bases respectively, with 17 bases between them. The length of the CDR3 is 15 residues. Germline V lookup: CDR1 SGHRS, CDR2 YFSETQ. The CDR3 nucleotides read TGCGCCAGCAGCCCGGAAGGGGGGGCCGGTCAGCCCCAGCATTTT. It is translated as CASSPEGGAGQPQHF.

This chain links TRBV5-1 with TRBJ1-2; 7 bases align to TRBD1. The CDR3 is 14 residues long. The germline gives CDR1 SGHRS, CDR2 YFSETQ. V shed 2 bases, J shed 3 bases, and the junction held 4 bases outside the gene matches. The CDR3 here is CASSLLRGDYGYTF. In DNA, the CDR3 is TGCGCCAGCAGCTTACTCAGGGGGGACTATGGCTACACCTTC.